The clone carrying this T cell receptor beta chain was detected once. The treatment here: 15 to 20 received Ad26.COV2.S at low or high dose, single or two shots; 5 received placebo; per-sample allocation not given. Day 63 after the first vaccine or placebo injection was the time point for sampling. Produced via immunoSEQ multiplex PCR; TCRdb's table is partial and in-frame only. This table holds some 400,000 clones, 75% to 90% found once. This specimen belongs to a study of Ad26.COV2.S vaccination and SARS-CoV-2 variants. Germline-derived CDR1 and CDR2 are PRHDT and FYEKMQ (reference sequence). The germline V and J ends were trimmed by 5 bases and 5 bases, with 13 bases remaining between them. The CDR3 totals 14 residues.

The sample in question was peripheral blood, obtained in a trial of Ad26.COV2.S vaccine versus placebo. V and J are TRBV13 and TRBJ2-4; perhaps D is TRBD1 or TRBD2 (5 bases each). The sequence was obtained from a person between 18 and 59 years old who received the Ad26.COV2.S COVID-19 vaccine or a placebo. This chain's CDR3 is CASSPGTDENIQYF. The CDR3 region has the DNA TGTGCCAGCAGCCCCGGGACGGATGAAAACATTCAGTACTTC.